This note documents a single T cell receptor (beta chain) sequence. This clone's antigen is unknown. It has no much larger one-base neighbor in the sample; base qualities were not kept. This entry belongs to a study of vaccination and CD4 T cells after COVID-19 (dated by TCRdb to between 2021 and 2024). Regarding the research as a whole: SARS-CoV-2 positivity had been established in the convalescent patients by nasal swab PCR, and mild disease was recorded in several of these patients and severe disease in one. Participants received two doses of either the Pfizer-BioNTech BNT162b2 vaccine (n=8) or the Moderna mRNA-1273 vaccine (n=2). Culture stimuli were overlapping spike peptide pools from SARS-CoV-2 and from the common cold coronaviruses HCoV-NL63, HCoV-OC43 and HCoV-229E. In control cultures, a CEFX viral epitope pool was used as positive control, an HIV-1 Nef peptide pool was used as negative control, or no peptide was added. The time from the second vaccine dose to post-vaccine blood sampling had a median of approximately 72 days and ranged from about 12 to 250 days. In 10 COVID-19 convalescent patients and several infection-naive healthy vaccine recipients, the spike-specific CD4+ TCR repertoire before mRNA vaccination was compared with the repertoire after mRNA vaccination. Post-COVID blood samples were collected from convalescent patients a median of around 96 days after diagnosis, with a range of roughly 30 to 161 days. The convalescent cohort included six males and four females, with two Hispanic individuals, seven Caucasians, two Asians and one multiracial person.

The library came from PCR. DNA from cultured CD4+ T cells was subjected to TCR sequencing with the Oncomine TCR Beta short-read assay at the Johns Hopkins FTIC core. Genomic DNA was extracted from the cultured CD4+ T cells with the QIAamp micro DNA kit. Oncomine TCR Beta libraries from cultured CD4+ T cells were pooled with unique dual indexes and sequenced on an Illumina iSeq 100. The study's processing was this. Non-productive sequences were filtered out, and CDR3s that did not start with C, did not end with F or W, or were shorter than 7 amino acids were discarded. The MANAFEST web application identified antigen-specific clonotypes by comparing peptide-stimulated wells against reference wells and other culture wells. Positive clones required FDR below 0.05, an odds ratio above 5, and productive frequency above 0.1% in at least two of three replicate wells. A clonotype was classed as cross-reactive if the clonotype showed significant expansion both in SARS-CoV-2 spike wells and in at least one common cold coronavirus spike condition. Levenshtein distances (stringdist) and unrooted phylogenetic trees (ape) in R version 3.6.1 were used to assess CDR3 homology. The raw public reads went through TCRdb reprocessing: fastp at Q25, MiXCR clone calling, in-frame beta chains kept. All rows with the same CDR3 protein become a single entry with the most common DNA and genes. TCRdb's processing, not the authors', yielded these V and J calls. In all, the sample holds 20,000 or so distinct CDR3 sequences, and about three fifths of those were seen once. The top ten clonotypes cover approximately 7.5% of the sample.

The treatment or condition label, read with the paper, signifies: roughly 11-day PBMC culture with coronavirus spike peptide pools or control peptides (ViraFEST assay). The study used the ViraFEST assay, which expanded antigen-specific T cells with peptide pools and then identified expanded clonotypes by TCR sequencing. The convalescent patients' positive SARS-CoV-2 PCR tests were from March to December 2020, which was before the Alpha, Beta and Delta variants emerged in the United States. PBMCs were cultured at roughly 2 million per well in IMDM supplemented with about 5% human AB serum and about 10 IU/ml IL-2, with around 10 ug/ml peptide pools added. Half of the culture medium was replaced with fresh IL-2-containing medium on days 3 and 7. CD4+ T cells were isolated after about 10 days of culture through negative selection using the EasySep CD4+ T cell isolation kit. Ficoll-Paque Plus gradient centrifugation was used to isolate PBMCs from whole blood, and the isolated PBMCs were then either used fresh or cryopreserved at -140C. Culture conditions were generally each tested in triplicate wells.

Overall study results and their limits: Among convalescent patients, a median about 90% of the SARS-CoV-2-reactive clones seen after vaccination appeared only after vaccination, which suggests priming specific to the vaccine. Of the vaccine-specific clones in convalescent patients, 304 of 307, or nearly all, reacted only to SARS-CoV-2 spike and did not cross-react with common cold coronaviruses. Relatively few convalescent patients were included in the study, and early timepoints after natural infection were not analyzed. An increase in the median number of SARS-CoV-2-reactive clonotypes from approximately 21 after infection to approximately 41 after vaccination was observed, but the change was not found to be significant.

Looking up the germline V gene (reference sequence) yields CDR1 SEHNR and CDR2 FQNEAQ. From the cysteine up to the phenylalanine, the CDR3 has a length of 16 residues. Only CDR3 DNA is held: 48 bases, read in frame from base 1. Germline trimming amounts to 4 bases on V and 0 bases on J, with 7 as the count of junction bases outside the gene matches. The origin of this receptor is a human donor who had recovered from COVID-19. The specimen sequenced was CD4+ T cells from blood, cultured in vitro. Rearrangement joined TRBV7-9 to TRBJ2-3; 7 central nucleotides agree with TRBD1. The CDR3 region reads CASSSGEGQSTDTQYF. The nucleotides read TGTGCCAGCAGCTCCGGAGAGGGACAGAGCACAGATACGCAGTATTTT.